Below, 23 T cell receptor beta chains from the same sample are listed, as sequenced in a study of CD8 T cells in ankylosing spondylitis (dated by TCRdb to about 2017). The library relied on 5' RACE. The instrument was an Illumina HiSeq 2500. Clones were called with MiXCR by TCRdb after fastp trimmed the public reads at Q25, and only in-frame beta chains were retained. CDR3 protein duplicates are merged, each entry listing the most common genes and DNA. The sample profile shows some 200,000 distinct CDR3 sequences; roughly 13% of them were found once. Approximately 15% of the sample is taken by the ten largest. The sample consisted of blood, either unsorted or a sorted T cell fraction (not recorded which). These receptor sequences come from a male donor with ankylosing spondylitis or in good health (not recorded which).

This clonotype has a handful of counts. V gene TRBV6-6 combines with J gene TRBJ2-3, with D unclear. Trimming took off 3 bases at V and 4 bases at J, with 8 bases between the two ends. The CDR3 is 13 residues long. Looked up from germline, CDR1 is MNHNY and CDR2 is SVGAGI (reference sequence). The CDR3 nucleotides read TGTGCCAGCAGTTATTACACAGCAGATACGCAGTATTTT. It translates to CASSYYTADTQYF.

This clonotype was recorded a few times. The chain's CDR3 is CASSFWADPNTGELFF. The CDR3 bases are TGTGCCAGCAGTTTTTGGGCGGACCCGAACACCGGGGAGCTGTTTTTT. The chain joins TRBV12-3 or TRBV12-4 to TRBJ2-2; no clear D gene. V lost 3 bases and J 0 bases, leaving 11 bases between the germline ends. The CDR3 is made up of 16 amino acids.

The J gene is TRBJ1-2, the V gene TRBV7-9; perhaps TRBD1 as D (5 bases). Trimming took 4 bases from V and 0 from J, leaving 15 bases between them. The CDR3 runs 16 residues. CDR1 and CDR2 (germline): SEHNR, FQNEAQ (reference sequence). The CDR3 protein is CASSSNSRDPNYGYTF. The DNA for the CDR3 is TGTGCCAGCAGCTCTAATTCCAGGGACCCTAACTATGGCTACACCTTC. Using reference TRBV7-9 and TRBJ1-2 for the parts outside the CDR3, the full variable domain is DTGVSQNPRHKITKRGQNVTFRCDPISEHNRLYWYRQTLGQGPEFLTYFQNEAQLEKSRLLSDRFSAERPKGSFSTLEIQRTEQGDSAMYLCASSSNSRDPNYGYTFGSGTRLTVV.

J is TRBJ2-3 and V is TRBV7-9; D is uncertain. Germline CDR1 SEHNR, CDR2 FQNEAQ (reference sequence). The V gene lost 3 bases and the J gene lost 1 base, with 8 bases spanning the gap. The CDR3 is 14 residues long. In DNA, the CDR3 is TGTGCCAGCAGCTTCCCGCTCGGCACAGATACGCAGTATTTT. This sequence encodes CASSFPLGTDTQYF.

The chain links TRBV27 to TRBJ2-7, with D possibly being TRBD1 (5 bases). Germline lookup yields CDR1 MNHEY and CDR2 SMNVEV (reference sequence). Trimming removed 3 bases from V and 7 bases from J, with 13 bases in between. This CDR3 region has 13 residues. CDR3 residues: CASSFTQGGEQYF. The CDR3 region has the DNA TGTGCCAGCAGTTTCACGCAGGGTGGTGAGCAGTACTTC.

This chain joins TRBV7-9 and TRBJ2-1; TRBD2 matches at 8 bases. The germline V gene has CDR1 SEHNR and CDR2 FQNEAQ (reference sequence). V was clipped by 3 bases and J by 4 bases; unmatched bases: 5. CDR3 length: 15 amino acids. The CDR3 sequence: CASSFRGLGYNEQFF. The CDR3 nucleotides are TGTGCCAGCAGCTTTAGGGGACTAGGGTACAATGAGCAGTTCTTC.

This clonotype was counted many times. The chain links TRBV4-1 to TRBJ2-1; 8 nucleotides agree with TRBD2. Trimming cost V 0 bases and J 4 bases; bases outside gene matches: 2. Germline values: CDR1 MGHRA, CDR2 YSYEKL. The CDR3 consists of 15 residues. The CDR3 nucleotides are TGCGCCAGCAGCCAAGAACTAGCGGAATACAATGAGCAGTTCTTC. It codes for CASSQELAEYNEQFF.

The J gene is TRBJ1-5, the V gene TRBV27; no firm D call. Between the trimmed V and J ends, which lost 2 bases and 1 base, there was a span of 6 bases. Germline values: CDR1 MNHEY, CDR2 SMNVEV (reference sequence). The CDR3 sequence is 14 residues long. CDR3 nucleotide sequence: TGTGCCAGCAGTTTACTAGGGAGCAATCAGCCCCAGCATTTT. It codes for CASSLLGSNQPQHF.

For the CDR3, the DNA is TGTGCCAGTAGTATCATTCTTCAGAGCTCCTACAATGAGCAGTTCTTC. Translation gives CASSIILQSSYNEQFF. The chain links TRBV19 to TRBJ2-1; D is unclear. V dropped 3 bases and J dropped 0 bases, with 12 bases sitting between them. The CDR3 contains 16 residues. Germline V gene lookup returns CDR1 LNHDA and CDR2 SQIVND (reference sequence). The full variable domain, in which reference TRBV19 and TRBJ2-1 provide the parts outside the CDR3, is DGGITQSPKYLFRKEGQNVTLSCEQNLNHDAMYWYRQDPGQGLRLIYYSQIVNDFQKGDIAEGYSVSREKKESFPLTVTSAQKNPTAFYLCASSIILQSSYNEQFFGPGTRLTVL.

The chain uses TRBV6-5 and TRBJ2-5, with 7 bases lining up with TRBD1. Looked up from germline, CDR1 is MNHEY and CDR2 is SVGAGI. The CDR3 consists of 14 residues. The junction had 1 base not matched to a gene; V was cut back by 2 bases and J by 1 base. This CDR3 is CASSYRDSQETQYF. The CDR3 coding sequence is TGTGCCAGCAGTTACCGGGACAGCCAAGAGACCCAGTACTTC.

In its sample, this clonotype was seen a few times. This chain joins TRBV20-1 and TRBJ2-2; 10 bases are shared with TRBD2. The CDR3 is made up of 16 amino acids. V shed 0 bases, J shed 6 bases, and the junction held 7 bases outside the gene matches. Looked up from germline, CDR1 is DFQATT and CDR2 is SNEGSKA (reference sequence). The CDR3 loop reads CSARDRVAGGAGELFF. The CDR3 DNA reads TGCAGTGCTAGAGATAGAGTAGCGGGAGGAGCCGGGGAGCTGTTTTTT.

This clonotype showed up just a few times. The rearrangement uses TRBV3-1 and TRBJ2-7, with D perhaps being TRBD1 or TRBD2 (5 bases each). The V end was cut by 5 bases, the J end by 2 bases, with 16 bases between. The CDR3 totals 15 residues. The germline V gene encodes CDR1 LGHDT and CDR2 YNNKEL (reference sequence). The DNA for the CDR3 is TGTGCCAGCAGCTACGGGACGTACGCCACCTACGAGCAGTACTTC. Its translation is CASSYGTYATYEQYF.

This clonotype was observed a handful of times. V and J are TRBV11-2 and TRBJ1-2, with D perhaps matching TRBD1 (5 bases). The CDR3 totals 16 residues. V lost 1 base and J 3 bases, leaving 15 bases between the germline ends. Germline CDR1 and CDR2: SGHAT and FQNNGV. The CDR3 spells CASSLGPKGEDYGYTF. The CDR3 coding sequence is TGTGCCAGCAGCTTAGGGCCCAAAGGGGAGGACTATGGCTACACCTTC.

V usage is TRBV10-2 and J usage is TRBJ1-1; D remains unclear. The CDR3 is 9 residues long. Germline CDR1 is WSHSY and CDR2 is SAAADI. Trimming removed 8 bases from V and 7 bases from J, with 5 bases in between. The CDR3 DNA reads TGCGCCAGCGGAGTTGAAGCTTTCTTT. Translated, it gives CASGVEAFF.

This chain links TRBV7-9 with TRBJ1-1; the D gene is possibly TRBD1 (6 bases). The V end lost 5 bases, the J end lost 12 bases, and 19 bases lay between the germline ends. CDR3 length equals 13 residues. Germline V gives CDR1 SEHNR, CDR2 FQNEAQ (reference sequence). CDR3 residues: CASSPDSLQRTFF. The CDR3 DNA follows: TGTGCCAGCAGCCCGGACAGTCTACAACGGACTTTCTTT.

This clonotype was picked up many times. V usage is TRBV20-1 and J usage is TRBJ1-2; D is possibly TRBD1 (5 bases). This CDR3 comprises 13 residues. V was cut by 6 bases and J by 1 base, with 12 bases left in between. Germline CDR1 reads DFQATT; CDR2 reads SNEGSKA (reference sequence). The CDR3 loop is CSAQGMDNYGYTF. The CDR3 DNA reads TGCAGTGCCCAGGGAATGGATAACTATGGCTACACCTTC.

This clonotype was seen a few times. V usage is TRBV4-1 and J usage is TRBJ2-7; tentatively, D is TRBD2 (7 bases). This CDR3 region has 16 residues. Trimming removed 3 bases from V and 5 bases from J, with 20 bases in between. The germline CDR1 and CDR2 sequences are MGHRA and YSYEKL. The CDR3 DNA sequence: TGCGCCAGCAGCCACCCGGCGGGGGCTTGGGGGGACGAGCAGTACTTC. It translates to CASSHPAGAWGDEQYF.

The sample holds a few counts of this clonotype. CDR3 in amino acids: CASTRGTLAKNIQYF. The CDR3 nucleotides read TGTGCCAGTACCCGCGGGACGTTAGCCAAAAACATTCAGTACTTC. The chain combines TRBV19 with TRBJ2-4; perhaps TRBD2 as D (6 bases). Germline loops: CDR1 LNHDA, CDR2 SQIVND (reference sequence). V lost 7 bases to trimming and J lost 0 bases, with 13 bases between them. The CDR3 spans 15 residues. The variable domain in full, completed from reference TRBV19 and TRBJ2-4, reads DGGITQSPKYLFRKEGQNVTLSCEQNLNHDAMYWYRQDPGQGLRLIYYSQIVNDFQKGDIAEGYSVSREKKESFPLTVTSAQKNPTAFYLCASTRGTLAKNIQYFGAGTRLSVL.

J is TRBJ1-1 and V is TRBV27, with TRBD1 matching over 7 bases. V shed 6 bases, J shed 4 bases, and the junction held 5 bases outside the gene matches. The CDR3 has 13 residues. Per germline, CDR1 MNHEY and CDR2 SMNVEV (reference sequence). This CDR3 is CASRSGTVTEAFF. CDR3 nucleotides: TGTGCCAGCAGGAGCGGGACAGTCACTGAAGCTTTCTTT.

A few counts support this clonotype. The chain is built from TRBV12-3 or TRBV12-4 and TRBJ2-3; tentative D call: TRBD1 (5 bases). The CDR3 totals 14 residues. Trimming took off 0 bases at V and 8 bases at J, with 12 bases between the two ends. The CDR3 protein is CASSLALTQGTQYF. The DNA of the CDR3 is TGTGCCAGCAGTTTAGCGCTAACCCAGGGTACGCAGTATTTT.

This clonotype was recorded a few times. J is TRBJ2-5 and V is TRBV29-1, with 9 bases lining up with TRBD1. The trim removed 4 bases at V and 2 bases at J, leaving 14 bases unmatched. Looked up from germline, CDR1 is SQVTM and CDR2 is ANQGSEA. The CDR3 totals 17 residues. CDR3 in amino acids: CSVATIPGQGIQETQYF. The CDR3 DNA is TGCAGCGTTGCCACCATTCCCGGACAGGGGATACAAGAGACCCAGTACTTC.

This clonotype was observed a few times. The chain has TRBV27 and TRBJ1-5, with 8 nucleotides matching TRBD1. From germline, CDR1 is MNHEY and CDR2 SMNVEV (reference sequence). There are 17 residues in the CDR3. Trimming cost V 5 bases and J 0 bases; bases outside gene matches: 9. The CDR3 sequence: CASSPSTGDYSNQPQHF. The CDR3 coding sequence is TGTGCCAGCAGTCCGTCGACAGGGGATTATAGCAATCAGCCCCAGCATTTT.

This clonotype was seen only a few times. The chain couples TRBV7-9 to TRBJ1-1, with 8 bases aligning to TRBD1. The CDR3 loop spans 14 amino acids. CDR1 and CDR2 (germline): SEHNR, FQNEAQ (reference sequence). With 5 bases clipped from V and 0 bases from J, the junction kept 2 bases outside the gene matches. The DNA of the CDR3 is TGTGCCAGCAGCCCAGGGGGCCTGAACACTGAAGCTTTCTTT. This gives the protein CASSPGGLNTEAFF.